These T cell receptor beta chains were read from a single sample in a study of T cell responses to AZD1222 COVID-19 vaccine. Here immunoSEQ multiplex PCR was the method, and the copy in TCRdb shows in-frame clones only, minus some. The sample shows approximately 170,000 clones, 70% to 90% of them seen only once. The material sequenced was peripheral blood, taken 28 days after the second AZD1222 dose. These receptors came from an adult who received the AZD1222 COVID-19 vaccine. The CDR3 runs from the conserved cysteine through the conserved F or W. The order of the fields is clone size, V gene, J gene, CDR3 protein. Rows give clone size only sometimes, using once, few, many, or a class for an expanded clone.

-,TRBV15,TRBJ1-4,CATSRVRSNEKLFF
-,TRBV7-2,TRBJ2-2,CASSSAAAGELFF
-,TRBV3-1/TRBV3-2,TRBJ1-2,CASSQDRVSYGYTF
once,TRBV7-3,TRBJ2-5,CASSLNGLPKETQYF
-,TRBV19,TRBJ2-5,CASSTNAGQGGKAQYF
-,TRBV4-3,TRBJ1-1,CASSQDPSGGAASEAFF
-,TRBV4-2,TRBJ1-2,CASGGGLDYGYTF
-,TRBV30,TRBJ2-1,CAWSVLEGGGLGNEQFF
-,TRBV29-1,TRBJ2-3,CSVLHPLAGDTQYF
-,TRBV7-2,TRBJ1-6,CASSLGSYNSPLHF
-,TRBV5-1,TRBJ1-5,CASSLAGQGRIQPQHF
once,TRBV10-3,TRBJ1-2,CAISDPTGRGYGYTF
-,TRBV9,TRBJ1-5,CASSPSGQYGQPQHF
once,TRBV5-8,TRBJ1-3,CASSLADRGSGNTIYF
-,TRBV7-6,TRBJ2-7,CASSSTGARGNEQYF
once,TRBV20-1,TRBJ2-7,CSASSLAGVSYEQYF
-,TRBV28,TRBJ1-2,CASSSLGYTF
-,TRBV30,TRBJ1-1,CAWRYTKVGLYTEAFF
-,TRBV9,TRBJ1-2,CASSVALRQGDGYTF
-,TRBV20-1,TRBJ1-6,CSATDTGASSYNSPLHF
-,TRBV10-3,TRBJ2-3,CAISESTGSFVPRNTDTQYF
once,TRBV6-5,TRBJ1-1,CASSYSRLAEAFF
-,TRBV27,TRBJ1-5,CASRAGHPQHF
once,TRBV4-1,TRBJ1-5,CASSQGEQGAQPQHF
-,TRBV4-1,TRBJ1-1,CASSQDPGGVMNTEAFF
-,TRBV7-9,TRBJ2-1,CASSLSHFKDGNEQFF
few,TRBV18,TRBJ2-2,CASSPLSGQTGELFF
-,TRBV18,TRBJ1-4,CASSPGHSNEKLFF
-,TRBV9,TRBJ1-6,CASSATREGSPLHF
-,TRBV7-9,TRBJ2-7,CASSLGFTGTEQYF
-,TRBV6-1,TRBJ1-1,CASSESTGGWVEAFF
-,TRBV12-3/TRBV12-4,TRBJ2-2,CASSLHTGELFF
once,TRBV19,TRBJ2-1,CASSILRDSYEQFF